The rows below give T cell receptor beta chains drawn from one sample of a study of molecular identifiers for immune sequencing clone quantification. TCRdb ran MiXCR on the PCR reads and lists one entry per CDR3 protein. Of around 100,000 distinct CDR3 sequences listed, around 33% are singletons. Material for sequencing was naive CD8+ T cells from blood, with Jurkat cell RNA spiked in. The source is a human donor in good health. Some libraries in this study had Jurkat cell RNA spiked in. Both conserved end residues are part of each CDR3. D genes are given only for firm matches. Size values are once, few and many counts, or a class for expanded clones, and some rows have none.

TRBD2 | TRBJ2-3 | TRBV9 | - | CASNLAGRAADTQYF | TGTGCCAGCAACCTTGCCGGGAGGGCCGCAGATACGCAGTATTTT
- | TRBJ2-7 | TRBV11-2 | few | CASSWRYEQYF | TGTGCCAGCAGCTGGCGCTACGAGCAGTACTTC
- | TRBJ2-6 | TRBV7-6 | - | CASSPSWAGGANVLTF | TGTGCCAGCAGCCCCTCGTGGGCGGGTGGGGCCAACGTCCTGACTTTC
- | TRBJ1-1 | TRBV5-4 | - | CASSPTGRSTTEAFF | TGTGCCAGCAGCCCGACCGGGAGATCAACCACTGAAGCTTTCTTT
- | TRBJ2-1 | TRBV25-1 | few | CASSEAQGTNEQFF | TGTGCCAGCAGTGAAGCCCAGGGAACCAATGAGCAGTTCTTC
- | TRBJ2-3 | TRBV7-6 | many | CASSYHTDTQYF | TGTGCCAGCAGCTACCACACAGATACGCAGTATTTT
TRBD2 | TRBJ2-6 | TRBV10-3 | few | CAISEPGLAGDGANVLTF | TGTGCCATCAGTGAGCCGGGACTAGCGGGAGATGGGGCCAACGTCCTGACTTTC
- | TRBJ2-1 | TRBV10-3 | - | CAIKFATHRSVEQFF | TGTGCCATCAAGTTCGCAACTCACAGGTCAGTTGAGCAGTTCTTC
- | TRBJ2-3 | TRBV12-5 | - | CASGYSRGTGTQYF | TGTGCTAGTGGCTATTCGAGGGGCACAGGTACGCAGTATTTT
- | TRBJ2-5 | TRBV25-1 | many | CASTPRGTSYQETQYF | TGTGCCAGCACCCCCCGGGGAACGTCTTACCAAGAGACCCAGTACTTC
TRBD1 | TRBJ2-7 | TRBV5-1 | many | CASSSSLDLVTGDNEQYF | TGCGCCAGCAGCTCGTCCCTCGATTTGGTGACAGGGGATAACGAGCAGTACTTC
- | TRBJ2-5 | TRBV7-6 | - | CASSLVDSLQETQYF | TGTGCCAGCAGCTTAGTAGACAGTTTACAAGAGACCCAGTACTTC
- | TRBJ2-1 | TRBV4-2 | few | CASSQPGSTYNEQFF | TGTGCCAGCAGCCAACCCGGGTCTACCTACAATGAGCAGTTCTTC
- | TRBJ1-1 | TRBV28 | - | CASTSLAVAFF | TGTGCCAGCACATCGTTGGCTGTAGCTTTCTTT
TRBD2 | TRBJ2-7 | TRBV3-1 | many | CASSHPLPSGRAWGEQYF | TGTGCCAGCAGCCATCCCTTGCCTAGCGGGAGGGCCTGGGGCGAGCAGTACTTC